This TCR beta chain was found in a study of blood T cell repertoires in COVID-19. In the original workflow: For nucleated cells, counts were estimated from reference gene primer amplification. Clones were sequenced by immunoSEQ multiplex PCR, and TCRdb holds only the in-frame ones, with some missing. D and trimming come from the DNA, and the V and J calls and clone size come from that table. The sample consists of more than 95,000 clones, 85% to 90% of them appearing once. Germline V gene data show CDR1 as SGHRS and CDR2 as YFSETQ. CDR3 length equals 15 residues. With V trimmed by 0 bases and J by 3 bases, 5 bases remained unmatched.

The material sequenced was peripheral blood. V usage is TRBV5-1 and J usage is TRBJ2-7, with 8 positions matching TRBD1. This clonotype was obtained from a human donor in a cohort sampled during active COVID-19. The CDR3 reads CASSLGQGAGYEQYF. The CDR3, as DNA: TGCGCCAGCAGCTTGGGGCAGGGGGCGGGCTACGAGCAGTACTTC.